This passage covers 26 T cell receptor beta chains from one sample sequenced in a study of cytomegalovirus exposure and HLA in healthy donors. The PCR made use of 60 Vbeta and 13 Jbeta primers. Clones were read by immunoSEQ multiplex PCR, and TCRdb kept only the in-frame ones, dropping some. The profile shows around 50,000 clones, about four fifths of them singletons. Specimen: PBMCs. The receptors shown here come from a man aged 40-49 years in good health and CMV-seronegative.

This chain uses TRBV18 with TRBJ2-7; 7 positions agree with TRBD1. Per germline, CDR1 KGHSH and CDR2 LQKENI. With 3 bases clipped from V and 6 bases from J, the junction kept 5 bases outside the gene matches. This CDR3 comprises 13 residues. The CDR3: CASSPNRGVEQYV. The CDR3 DNA reads TGTGCCAGCTCACCGAACAGGGGAGTCGAGCAGTACGTC.

The CDR3 loop reads CASSLFRLAGETQYF. The CDR3 DNA follows: TGTGCCAGCAGCTTATTTAGGCTAGCGGGAGAGACCCAGTACTTC. This chain connects TRBV7-8 to TRBJ2-5; 8 bases are shared with TRBD2. This CDR3 region has 15 residues. J lost 4 bases, V lost 2 bases, and 6 bases had no gene match. Germline CDR1 SGHVS, CDR2 FQNEAQ.

This chain links TRBV30 with TRBJ1-6, with D maybe TRBD1 (5 bases). Looked up from germline, CDR1 is GTSNPN and CDR2 is SVGIG (reference sequence). The length of the CDR3 is 13 residues. The V gene lost 6 bases and the J gene lost 10 bases, with 16 bases spanning the gap. In nucleotides, the CDR3 is TGTGCCTGCCCGGGGGGAGCTCTGTCACCCCTCCACTTT. Its protein product is CACPGGALSPLHF. Combining the CDR3 with reference TRBV30 and TRBJ1-6 gives the whole variable domain SQTIHQWPATLVQPVGSPLSLECTVEGTSNPNLYWYRQAAGRGLQLLFYSVGIGQISSEVPQNLSASRPQDRQFILSSKKLLLSDSGFYLCACPGGALSPLHFGNGTRLTVT.

The chain combines TRBV28 with TRBJ1-1, with D hard to call. Germline CDR1 reads MDHEN; CDR2 reads SYDVKM. Trimming left V 3 bases short and J 1 base short, with 3 bases between. CDR3 length equals 12 residues. CDR3 amino acids: CASSFGNTEAFF. CDR3 nucleotides: TGTGCCAGCAGTTTCGGGAACACTGAAGCTTTCTTT.

This chain connects TRBV10-1 to TRBJ2-7, with D possibly matching TRBD2 (6 bases). The CDR3 covers 12 residues. Germline loops: CDR1 WNHNN, CDR2 SYGVQD (reference sequence). Trimming shortened V by 2 bases and J by 6 bases, and 8 bases separated the two germline ends. CDR3 sequence reads: CASSEPGLEQYF. The CDR3 nucleotides are TGCGCCAGCAGTGAGCCGGGACTCGAGCAGTACTTC.

The J gene is TRBJ2-3, the V gene TRBV27; no clear D gene. Trimming pared 5 bases from V and 1 base from J, leaving 10 bases between. Germline loops: CDR1 MNHEY, CDR2 SMNVEV (reference sequence). The CDR3 loop spans 14 amino acids. The CDR3 loop reads CASSPLPRTDTQYF. The CDR3, as DNA: TGTGCCAGCAGTCCCCTCCCCCGCACAGATACGCAGTATTTT.

The V gene is TRBV5-1, the J gene TRBJ2-2, with a weak D call TRBD1 (7 bases). Trimming removed 4 bases from V and 7 bases from J, with 23 bases in between. This CDR3 contains 17 residues. Per germline, CDR1 SGHRS and CDR2 YFSETQ. The DNA of the CDR3 is TGCGCCAGCAGCGTATCCACTTGGAGGGGGCCGGGCGGGGAGCTGTTTTTT. Translating gives CASSVSTWRGPGGELFF.

The V gene is TRBV11-3, the J gene TRBJ2-6; D is uncertain. This CDR3 region has 12 residues. V lost 2 bases to trimming and J lost 9 bases, with 5 bases between them. The germline V gene has CDR1 SGHNT and CDR2 YENEEA. The CDR3 bases are TGTGCCAGCAGCTTACAGGACAACGTCCTGACTTTC. Protein sequence: CASSLQDNVLTF. Full variable domain (missing parts from reference TRBV11-3 and TRBJ2-6): EAGVVQSPRYKIIEKKQPVAFWCNPISGHNTLYWYLQNLGQGPELLIRYENEEAVDDSQLPKDRFSAERLKGVDSTLKIQPAELGDSAVYLCASSLQDNVLTFGAGSRLTVL.

V is TRBV29-1 and J is TRBJ2-2, with TRBD1 identical over 9 bases. After removal of 6 bases from V and 4 bases from J, the junction contained 6 bases not matched to a gene. The germline V gene has CDR1 SQVTM and CDR2 ANQGSEA. CDR3 length: 14 amino acids. Here the CDR3 reads CSVGGQGSTGELFF. In DNA form, the CDR3 reads TGCAGCGTAGGGGGACAGGGAAGCACCGGGGAGCTGTTTTTT.

The gene calls are TRBV27 and TRBJ1-1; D is perhaps TRBD1 (5 bases). This CDR3 contains 15 residues. Germline V CDR1 and CDR2: MNHEY, SMNVEV (reference sequence). The germline V and J ends were trimmed by 5 bases and 6 bases, with 19 bases remaining between them. CDR3 DNA sequence: TGTGCCAGCAGTCGGACACAGGTACTCAGCCCTGAAGCTTTCTTT. Translating gives CASSRTQVLSPEAFF.

V is TRBV18 and J is TRBJ2-4; TRBD1 is a possible D gene (5 bases). The CDR3 runs to 12 residues. The germline V and J ends were trimmed by 3 bases and 8 bases, with 8 bases remaining between them. The germline CDR1 and CDR2 sequences are KGHSH and LQKENI. In DNA, the CDR3 is TGTGCCAGCTCACCCGCACAGGACATTCAGTACTTC. Encoded protein: CASSPAQDIQYF.

The V gene is TRBV9, the J gene TRBJ1-2, with D maybe TRBD1 (5 bases). This CDR3 is 14 amino acids long. Germline lookup yields CDR1 SGDLS and CDR2 YYNGEE. V dropped 3 bases and J dropped 5 bases, with 14 bases sitting between them. The CDR3 DNA reads as TGTGCCAGCAGCGAAATCGACGGGGGTTATGGCTACACCTTC. Translating gives CASSEIDGGYGYTF. The entire variable domain, with the rest obtained from reference TRBV9 and TRBJ1-2, is as follows: DSGVTQTPKHLITATGQRVTLRCSPRSGDLSVYWYQQSLDQGLQFLIQYYNGEERAKGNILERFSAQQFPDLHSELNLSSLELGDSALYFCASSEIDGGYGYTFGSGTRLTVV.

CDR3 in DNA: TGTGCCAGCAGTGCCCCGGGCCTAGCGGGGGGAACGCAGTATTTT. Its protein product is CASSAPGLAGGTQYF. The gene calls are TRBV2 and TRBJ2-3; 11 bases agree with TRBD2. Germline V CDR1 and CDR2: SNHLY, FYNNEI. This CDR3 has 15 residues. The V segment lost 4 bases and the J segment 9 bases; nucleotides outside the gene matches: 9.

The DNA for the CDR3 is TGTGCCAGCAGCTTAGGGCAGTACCCCTTATCCTACAATGAGCAGTTCTTC. Protein sequence: CASSLGQYPLSYNEQFF. The chain combines TRBV7-8 with TRBJ2-1, with no clear D. CDR1 and CDR2 (germline): SGHVS, FQNEAQ. This CDR3 is built from 17 residues. V lost 1 base and J lost 1, with 14 bases in between.

J is TRBJ1-5 and V is TRBV19, with D tentatively TRBD1 (5 bases). Germline values: CDR1 LNHDA, CDR2 SQIVND (reference sequence). The germline V and J ends were trimmed by 3 bases and 2 bases, with 14 bases remaining between them. This CDR3 is built from 16 residues. The CDR3 sequence is CASSIQGWYGNQPQHF. The CDR3 DNA reads as TGTGCCAGTAGTATTCAGGGCTGGTACGGCAATCAGCCCCAGCATTTT.

This clone turned up a few times. The chain couples TRBV10-3 to TRBJ1-1; a possible D gene is TRBD1 (5 bases). With 10 bases removed from V and 5 bases from J, the gap between germline ends came to 23 bases. Germline-derived CDR1 and CDR2 are ENHRY and SYGVKD. The CDR3 has 15 amino acids. In DNA, the CDR3 is TGTGCCACCCAAAGGTCGCAGGGAGGGGAAACTGAAGCTTTCTTT. This gives the protein CATQRSQGGETEAFF.

The V and J genes are TRBV18 and TRBJ1-5; a weak D match, TRBD1 (5 bases). This CDR3 contains 13 residues. The V and J ends lost 2 bases and 5 bases respectively, with 7 bases between them. Germline CDR1 reads KGHSH; CDR2 reads LQKENI. The CDR3 DNA reads as TGTGCCAGCTCACCAACAGGAGATCAGCCCCAGCATTTT. Translation gives CASSPTGDQPQHF. The full variable domain, its missing parts supplied by reference TRBV18 and TRBJ1-5, is NAGVMQNPRHLVRRRGQEARLRCSPMKGHSHVYWYRQLPEEGLKFMVYLQKENIIDESGMPKERFSAEFPKEGPSILRIQQVVRGDSAAYFCASSPTGDQPQHFGDGTRLSIL.

V usage is TRBV28 and J usage is TRBJ2-3, with D possibly TRBD2 on 7 matching bases. The CDR3 covers 16 residues. Germline CDR1 reads MDHEN; CDR2 reads SYDVKM. Trimming cost V 2 bases and J 6 bases, with 18 bases left between them. CDR3 sequence: CASSLEVGGARDTQYF. The CDR3 DNA sequence: TGTGCCAGCAGTTTAGAGGTTGGGGGGGCGCGGGATACGCAGTATTTT.

The chain employs TRBV7-8 and TRBJ1-6; D is unclear. The CDR3 consists of 16 residues. V shed 0 bases and J shed 5 bases, with 11 bases lying between them. The V gene's germline CDR1 is SGHVS and CDR2 FQNEAQ. The CDR3 reads CASSLAPLADNSPLHF. CDR3 nucleotides: TGTGCCAGCAGCTTAGCCCCTTTAGCGGATAATTCACCCCTCCACTTT.

The chain couples TRBV29-1 to TRBJ2-3; D unclear. CDR3 length: 10 residues. The V and J ends lost 4 bases and 11 bases respectively, with 10 bases between them. Germline V lookup: CDR1 SQVTM, CDR2 ANQGSEA. The CDR3: CSVVGKQQYF. DNA of the CDR3: TGCAGCGTTGTGGGCAAACAGCAGTATTTT.

This clone was detected once. This chain joins TRBV12-5 and TRBJ1-1; D gene uncertain. Trimming took off 0 bases at V and 2 bases at J, with 16 bases between the two ends. Germline V gene lookup returns CDR1 LGHNT and CDR2 FRNRAP. This CDR3 is 17 amino acids long. CDR3: CASGLVLGRQHNTEAFF. For the CDR3, the DNA is TGTGCTAGTGGTTTGGTACTGGGGAGGCAGCACAACACTGAAGCTTTCTTT.

This clone was detected only a few times. The J gene is TRBJ2-1, the V gene TRBV5-4; 8 bases are shared with TRBD2. Germline loops: CDR1 SGHNT, CDR2 YYREEE (reference sequence). There are 13 residues in the CDR3. V was clipped by 3 bases and J by 10 bases; unmatched bases: 6. The CDR3 here is CASSSDSGEEQFF. The DNA of the CDR3 is TGTGCCAGCAGCTCGGATAGCGGGGAAGAGCAGTTCTTC.

The V gene is TRBV5-3, the J gene TRBJ1-1; 8 bases agree with TRBD1. TRBV5-3 is noted as an ORF with a role that remains uncertain. With 0 bases clipped from V and 2 bases from J, the junction kept 3 bases outside the gene matches. The CDR3 length is 15 residues. CDR3 sequence (DNA): TGTGCCAGAAGCTTGGCAGGGGGCGCAAACACTGAAGCTTTCTTT. Translating gives CARSLAGGANTEAFF.

The rearrangement links TRBV27 to TRBJ1-4; 9 bases line up with TRBD1. The V gene end was trimmed by 5 bases and the J gene end by 10 bases; junction bases not matched to a gene: 11. Per germline, CDR1 MNHEY and CDR2 SMNVEV (reference sequence). The CDR3 is 15 residues long. CDR3 sequence reads: CASSPTGTGWPKLFF. The CDR3 nucleotides are TGTGCCAGCAGTCCCACCGGGACAGGGTGGCCAAAACTGTTTTTT.

There are a few counts of this clone. This sequence joins TRBV10-1 and TRBJ2-3; 7 nucleotides align to TRBD1. This CDR3 comprises 15 residues. Trimming removed 6 bases from V and 5 bases from J; junction bases left unmatched: 11. Germline V gene lookup returns CDR1 WNHNN and CDR2 SYGVQD (reference sequence). The CDR3 sequence: CASRAGTDPKDTQYF. The CDR3 DNA is TGCGCCAGCAGGGCCGGGACAGACCCGAAAGATACGCAGTATTTT.

The V call is TRBV7-8, the J call TRBJ2-1, with 12 bases fitting TRBD1. CDR1 and CDR2 from the germline V gene are SGHVS and FQNEAQ. V shed 5 bases and J 4 bases; nucleotides not matched to a gene: 12. The CDR3 has 18 amino acids. The CDR3 sequence is CASSRDRGPTFRYNEQFF. The CDR3 nucleotides read TGTGCCAGCAGCAGGGACAGGGGGCCTACATTCAGATACAATGAGCAGTTCTTC.